The 21 T cell receptor beta chains below were found in one sample sequenced in a study of blood T cell repertoires in COVID-19. The method was immunoSEQ multiplex PCR; TCRdb's version includes in-frame clones alone and lacks a portion of them. The sample includes 200,000 to 250,000 clones, around 84% seen only once; the top ten take roughly 10%. Sequenced input: peripheral blood. These receptors all stem from a woman aged 80 or over with COVID-19, enrolled during active disease.

This chain links TRBV18 with TRBJ2-2; 10 bases align to TRBD1. Unmatched junction bases numbered 3, after V lost 8 bases and J lost 0 bases. The germline V gene has CDR1 KGHSH and CDR2 LQKENI. This CDR3 region has 15 residues. CDR3 DNA sequence: TGTGCCAGCCATGGACAGGGGGCGAACACCGGGGAGCTGTTTTTT. Encoded protein: CASHGQGANTGELFF.

The rearrangement links TRBV12-3 or TRBV12-4 to TRBJ2-5; D unclear. CDR3 length: 11 residues. Trimming removed 7 bases from V and 5 bases from J, with 8 bases in between. CDR3 coding DNA: TGTGCCAGCACCGACGGGGAGACCCAGTACTTC. Protein product: CASTDGETQYF.

The rearrangement links TRBV6-4 to TRBJ1-6; no firm D call. The CDR3 is 15 residues long. Trimming shortened V by 0 bases and J by 5 bases, and 8 bases separated the two germline ends. Germline CDR1 reads MRHNA; CDR2 reads SNTAGT. DNA for the CDR3: TGTGCCAGCAGTGACTCGATACAGAATAATTCACCCCTCCACTTT. Protein: CASSDSIQNNSPLHF.

The chain joins TRBV6-5 to TRBJ1-1; TRBD1 is a possible D gene (5 bases). In germline, CDR1 is MNHEY, CDR2 SVGAGI. The CDR3 extends over 16 amino acids. Trimming stripped 2 bases from V and 3 bases from J, with 16 bases between. In DNA, the CDR3 is TGTGCCAGCAGTTACCCAACCTGGGGAGGGGACACTGAAGCTTTCTTT. Translated: CASSYPTWGGDTEAFF.

This clone was detected only once. The V and J genes are TRBV2 and TRBJ1-5, with TRBD1 matching 8 bases. V was pared by 5 bases and J by 10 bases, with 4 bases of the junction left unmatched. Germline CDR1 is SNHLY and CDR2 is FYNNEI. The CDR3 is 12 residues long. The CDR3 loop is CASSSTGGPQHF. CDR3 nucleotide sequence: TGTGCCAGCAGTTCTACAGGGGGACCCCAGCATTTT.

The chain recombines TRBV28 with TRBJ1-3; no clear D gene. There are 15 residues in the CDR3. Germline lookup yields CDR1 MDHEN and CDR2 SYDVKM. Between the trimmed V and J ends, which lost 5 bases and 0 bases, there was a span of 11 bases. CDR3: CASSQSAYSGNTIYF. DNA of the CDR3: TGTGCCAGCAGTCAATCAGCGTACTCTGGAAACACCATATATTTT.

This clone was seen only a few times. This chain uses TRBV13 with TRBJ1-6; TRBD1 might be the D (6 bases). There are 16 residues in the CDR3. V was trimmed by 4 bases and J by 2 bases, leaving 12 bases between them. Germline assignment: CDR1 PRHDT and CDR2 FYEKMQ (reference sequence). This chain's CDR3 is CASSSEQGTYNSPLHF. CDR3 sequence (DNA): TGTGCCAGCAGCTCGGAACAGGGAACCTATAATTCACCCCTCCACTTT.

The chain has TRBV7-2 and TRBJ2-7; 14 nucleotides match TRBD2. CDR3 length: 16 amino acids. Per the germline V gene, CDR1 is SGHTA and CDR2 is FQGNSA. Unmatched junction bases numbered 3, after V lost 5 bases and J lost 0 bases. The DNA for the CDR3 is TGTGCCAGCAGCCGTGGACTAGCGGGGGGCTCCTACGAGCAGTACGTC. Its translation is CASSRGLAGGSYEQYV.

The CDR3 DNA follows: TGTGCCAGCAGTTTTGTGAGGGGGTCGGTGTTTTTT. Protein product: CASSFVRGSVFF. The genes are TRBV12-3 or TRBV12-4 and TRBJ2-2, with a weak D call TRBD1 (6 bases). Between the trimmed V and J ends, which lost 3 bases and 15 bases, there was a span of 14 bases. CDR3 length equals 12 residues.

The V call is TRBV28, the J call TRBJ2-7; 7 nucleotides align to TRBD2. This CDR3 contains 14 residues. Trimming cost V 6 bases and J 4 bases; bases outside gene matches: 9. The germline CDR1 and CDR2 sequences are MDHEN and SYDVKM. The CDR3 loop is CASSRREAKYEQYF. For the CDR3, the DNA is TGTGCCAGCAGCCGCCGGGAGGCCAAATACGAGCAGTACTTC.

The rearrangement joins TRBV3-1 (or the pseudogene TRBV3-2) to TRBJ1-4; a possible D gene is TRBD1 (5 bases). The CDR3 is made up of 14 amino acids. With 2 bases removed from V and 5 bases from J, the gap between germline ends came to 9 bases. Germline V gives CDR1 LGHDT, CDR2 YNNKEL (reference sequence). The chain's CDR3 is CASSQRQTNEKLFF. The CDR3 bases are TGTGCCAGCAGCCAAAGACAGACGAATGAAAAACTGTTTTTT.

This clone is a singleton in its sample. For the CDR3, the DNA is TGTGCCAGCAGCCTCCGAGGGACAGGATTCCCCTATAATTCACCCCTCCACTTT. Its protein is CASSLRGTGFPYNSPLHF. This chain joins TRBV14 and TRBJ1-6, with 8 bases aligning to TRBD1. There are 18 residues in the CDR3. V lost 4 bases, J lost 2 bases, and 10 bases stayed unmatched. Per the germline V gene, CDR1 is SGHDN and CDR2 is FVKESK. Full variable domain (missing parts from reference TRBV14 and TRBJ1-6): EAGVTQFPSHSVIEKGQTVTLRCDPISGHDNLYWYRRVMGKEIKFLLHFVKESKQDESGMPNNRFLAERTGGTYSTLKVQPAELEDSGVYFCASSLRGTGFPYNSPLHFGNGTRLTVT.

This chain links TRBV3-1 (or the pseudogene TRBV3-2) with TRBJ1-1, with TRBD1 as a possible D gene (5 bases). The CDR3 sequence is 12 residues long. Trimming stripped 7 bases from V and 5 bases from J, with 11 bases between. Germline CDR1 reads LGHDT; CDR2 reads YNNKEL (reference sequence). The CDR3 spells CASTTAGTEAFF. The CDR3 DNA follows: TGTGCCAGCACCACGGCAGGGACTGAAGCTTTCTTT.

This chain uses TRBV6-4 with TRBJ2-3; weak D call: TRBD2 (5 bases). The germline V and J ends were trimmed by 0 bases and 3 bases, with 10 bases remaining between them. From germline, CDR1 is MRHNA and CDR2 SNTAGT. The CDR3 loop spans 15 amino acids. For the CDR3, the DNA is TGTGCCAGCAGTGACTCTTCCCGGACTACAGATACGCAGTATTTT. Amino acid sequence: CASSDSSRTTDTQYF.

This chain uses TRBV4-1 with TRBJ2-5, with 9 positions matching TRBD2. The germline V gene has CDR1 MGHRA and CDR2 YSYEKL. CDR3 size: 15 residues. V lost 0 bases, J lost 2 bases, and 1 base stayed unmatched. CDR3 sequence: CASSQEAGGQETQYF. Written as DNA, the CDR3 is TGCGCCAGCAGCCAAGAAGCGGGGGGACAAGAGACCCAGTACTTC.

V usage is TRBV27 and J usage is TRBJ1-5; tentative D call: TRBD1 (5 bases). The germline V gene encodes CDR1 MNHEY and CDR2 SMNVEV (reference sequence). Between the trimmed V and J ends, which lost 7 bases and 5 bases, there was a span of 12 bases. The CDR3 covers 13 residues. The CDR3 DNA sequence: TGTGCCAGCAAGCCGGACATCTATCAGCCCCAGCATTTT. Protein sequence: CASKPDIYQPQHF.

J is TRBJ2-3 and V is TRBV11-3; D may be TRBD1 (6 bases). V lost 2 bases and J 7 bases, leaving 10 bases between the germline ends. CDR3 size: 13 residues. Germline loops: CDR1 SGHNT, CDR2 YENEEA. The CDR3: CASSLRRGNTQYF. As DNA, the CDR3 is TGTGCCAGCAGCTTACGTAGGGGGAATACGCAGTATTTT. Filled out from reference TRBV11-3 and TRBJ2-3, the complete variable domain reads EAGVVQSPRYKIIEKKQPVAFWCNPISGHNTLYWYLQNLGQGPELLIRYENEEAVDDSQLPKDRFSAERLKGVDSTLKIQPAELGDSAVYLCASSLRRGNTQYFGPGTRLTVL.

The rearrangement joins TRBV5-1 to TRBJ2-1; 12 positions agree with TRBD1. The CDR3 runs to 14 residues. Trimming at V came to 4 bases and at J to 10 bases, leaving 6 bases not matched to a gene. Germline CDR1 reads SGHRS; CDR2 reads YFSETQ. The CDR3 DNA reads TGCGCCAGCAGCACGGGACAGGGGGCTCGGGAGCAGTTCTTC. This codes for CASSTGQGAREQFF. The full variable domain, rest sourced from reference TRBV5-1 and TRBJ2-1, is KAGVTQTPRYLIKTRGQQVTLSCSPISGHRSVSWYQQTPGQGLQFLFEYFSETQRNKGNFPGRFSGRQFSNSRSEMNVSTLELGDSALYLCASSTGQGAREQFFGPGTRLTVL.

The chain employs TRBV6-5 and TRBJ1-6; D remains ambiguous. Germline CDR1 and CDR2: MNHEY and SVGAGI. The V gene lost 6 bases and the J gene lost 7 bases, with 10 bases spanning the gap. The CDR3 runs 13 residues. CDR3: CASRRRANSPLHF. The CDR3 nucleotides are TGTGCCAGCAGGCGGCGGGCAAATTCACCCCTCCACTTT.

J is TRBJ1-1 and V is TRBV7-2; 7 bases are a match to TRBD1. The CDR3 sequence is 14 residues long. The J segment lost 0 bases and the V segment lost 4 bases, leaving 2 bases of the junction unmatched. Germline CDR1 reads SGHTA; CDR2 reads FQGNSA. The CDR3 DNA reads TGTGCCAGCAGCTGGGGGACAGTGAACACTGAAGCTTTCTTT. Residues: CASSWGTVNTEAFF.

This rearrangement joins TRBV29-1 to TRBJ2-2, with D perhaps TRBD1 (6 bases). The germline gives CDR1 SQVTM, CDR2 ANQGSEA. V was shortened by 4 bases and J by 1 base, with 10 bases between the two germline ends. This CDR3 has 14 amino acids. The CDR3 region has the DNA TGCAGCGTTGGGAAGGGGGTGAACACCGGGGAGCTGTTTTTT. Its translation is CSVGKGVNTGELFF.